Listed below are T cell receptor beta chains from one sample, sequenced in a study of blood T cell repertoires in COVID-19. Only in-frame clones appear in the TCRdb table, and some are missing; sequencing was by immunoSEQ multiplex PCR. The sample yields about 320,000 clones, 86% seen once. The source material was peripheral blood. These receptors originate from a woman aged 45-59 years with acute or convalescent COVID-19. The CDR3 runs from the conserved cysteine through the conserved F or W. Each record gives: J gene, V gene, clone size, CDR3 length, D gene, CDR3 protein, CDR3 DNA. The D gene is left open where the match is weak. Clone sizes are given selectively: once, few, many, or a class where the clone is expanded.

>TRBJ2-7|TRBV2|.|14|.
CASSDSGINYEQYF
TGTGCCAGCAGTGATTCGGGGATAAACTACGAGCAGTACTTC
>TRBJ2-1|TRBV6-4|once|16|TRBD2
CASSDRLAGGPNEQFF
TGTGCCAGCAGTGACAGACTAGCGGGGGGACCTAATGAGCAGTTCTTC
>TRBJ2-5|TRBV4-1|.|15|TRBD1
CASSHPDRYQETQYF
TGCGCCAGCAGCCACCCGGACAGGTACCAAGAGACCCAGTACTTC
>TRBJ1-4|TRBV5-1|.|14|.
CASSPQGGNEKLFF
TGCGCCAGCAGCCCACAGGGTGGTAATGAAAAACTGTTTTTT
>TRBJ1-5|TRBV24-1|.|14|.
CATSDAQGSQPQHF
TGTGCCACCAGTGATGCCCAGGGGAGTCAGCCCCAGCATTTT
>TRBJ2-7|TRBV2|.|11|.
CASSYRVEQYF
TGTGCCAGCAGTTACAGGGTCGAGCAGTACTTC
>TRBJ1-5|TRBV28|.|15|.
CASSPLGGGNQPQHF
TGTGCCAGCAGTCCTCTCGGGGGGGGCAATCAGCCCCAGCATTTT
>TRBJ2-5|TRBV5-6|.|13|TRBD2
CASSLVSGETQYF
TGTGCCAGCAGCTTGGTTAGCGGGGAGACCCAGTACTTC
>TRBJ1-3|TRBV7-2|.|14|.
CASSFGGSGNTIYF
TGTGCCAGCAGCTTCGGGGGCTCTGGAAACACCATATATTTT
>TRBJ2-2|TRBV27|.|19|TRBD2
CASSTWETSGRWHTGELFF
TGTGCCAGCAGCACGTGGGAGACTAGCGGGAGATGGCACACCGGGGAGCTGTTTTTT
>TRBJ2-1|TRBV30|.|17|TRBD2
CAWSMGLAGTSYNEQFF
TGTGCCTGGAGTATGGGGCTAGCGGGGACCTCCTACAATGAGCAGTTCTTC
>TRBJ1-1|TRBV19|.|17|.
CASSIEGYLIRGTEAFF
TGTGCCAGTAGTATAGAGGGGTACCTGATAAGGGGCACTGAAGCTTTCTTT
>TRBJ2-5|TRBV2|few|18|TRBD2
CASSKPGLAGGPGETQYF
TGTGCCAGCAGTAAACCGGGACTAGCGGGAGGGCCGGGAGAGACCCAGTACTTC
>TRBJ1-2|TRBV7-2|.|12|.
CASSLSRDGYTF
TGTGCCAGCAGCTTATCAAGAGATGGCTACACCTTC
>TRBJ2-7|TRBV7-9|.|13|TRBD2
CASSLGLAQEQYF
TGTGCCAGCAGCTTAGGACTAGCGCAAGAGCAGTACTTC
>TRBJ2-3|TRBV28|.|16|TRBD2
CASSGTSGASTDTQYF
TGTGCCAGCAGTGGGACTAGCGGAGCTAGCACAGATACGCAGTATTTT
>TRBJ1-4|TRBV24-1|.|18|TRBD1
CATSTGQAGPRDVEKLFF
TGTGCCACCAGTACGGGACAGGCGGGTCCTCGGGACGTTGAAAAACTGTTTTTT